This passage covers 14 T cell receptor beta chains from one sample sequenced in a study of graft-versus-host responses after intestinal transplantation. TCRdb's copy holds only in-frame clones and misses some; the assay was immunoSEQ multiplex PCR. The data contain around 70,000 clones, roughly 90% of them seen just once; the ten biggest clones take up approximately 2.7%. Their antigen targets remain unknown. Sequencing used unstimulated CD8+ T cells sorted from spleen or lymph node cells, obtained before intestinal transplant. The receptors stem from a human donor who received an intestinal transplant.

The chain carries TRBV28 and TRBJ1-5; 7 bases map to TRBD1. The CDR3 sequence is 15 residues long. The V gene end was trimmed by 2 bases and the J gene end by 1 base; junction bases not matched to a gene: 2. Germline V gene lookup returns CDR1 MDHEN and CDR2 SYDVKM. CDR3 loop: CASSLEGASNQPQHF. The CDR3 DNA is TGTGCCAGCAGTTTAGAGGGGGCAAGCAATCAGCCCCAGCATTTT.

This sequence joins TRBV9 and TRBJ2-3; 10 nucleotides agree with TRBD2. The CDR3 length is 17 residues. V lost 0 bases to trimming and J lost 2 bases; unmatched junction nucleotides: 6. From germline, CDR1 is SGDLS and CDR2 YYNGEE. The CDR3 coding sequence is TGTGCCAGCAGCGTAGAGGCTAGCGGGGGCCCCACAGATACGCAGTATTTT. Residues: CASSVEASGGPTDTQYF.

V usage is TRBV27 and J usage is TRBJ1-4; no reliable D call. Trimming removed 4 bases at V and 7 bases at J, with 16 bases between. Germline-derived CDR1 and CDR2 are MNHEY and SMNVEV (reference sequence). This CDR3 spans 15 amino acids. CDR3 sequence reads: CASSSSPEPFEKLFF. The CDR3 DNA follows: TGTGCCAGCAGTTCTAGTCCTGAGCCTTTTGAAAAACTGTTTTTT. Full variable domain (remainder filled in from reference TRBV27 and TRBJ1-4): EAQVTQNPRYLITVTGKKLTVTCSQNMNHEYMSWYRQDPGLGLRQIYYSMNVEVTDKGDVPEGYKVSRKEKRNFPLILESPSPNQTSLYFCASSSSPEPFEKLFFGSGTQLSVL.

CDR3 nucleotide sequence: TGCGCCAGCAGCCACGTGAACACTGAAGCTTTCTTT. Protein product: CASSHVNTEAFF. This chain joins TRBV4-1 and TRBJ1-1; D remains ambiguous. The V and J ends lost 3 bases and 0 bases respectively, with 2 bases between them. Germline values: CDR1 MGHRA, CDR2 YSYEKL. CDR3 length: 12 amino acids.

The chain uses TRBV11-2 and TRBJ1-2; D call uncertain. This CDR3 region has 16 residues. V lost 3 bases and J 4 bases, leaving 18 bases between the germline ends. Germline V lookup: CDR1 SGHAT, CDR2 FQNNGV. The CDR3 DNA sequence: TGTGCCAGCAGCTTGGCAGTCATACCCCCCCTCTATGGCTACACCTTC. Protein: CASSLAVIPPLYGYTF.

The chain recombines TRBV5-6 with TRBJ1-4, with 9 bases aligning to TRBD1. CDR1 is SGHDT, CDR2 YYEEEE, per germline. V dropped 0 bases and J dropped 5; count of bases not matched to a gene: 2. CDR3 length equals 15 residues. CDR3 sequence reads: CASSLEGTGNEKLFF. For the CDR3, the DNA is TGTGCCAGCAGCTTGGAGGGGACAGGGAATGAAAAACTGTTTTTT. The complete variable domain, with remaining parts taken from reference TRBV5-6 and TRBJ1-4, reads DAGVTQSPTHLIKTRGQQVTLRCSPKSGHDTVSWYQQALGQGPQFIFQYYEEEERQRGNFPDRFSGHQFPNYSSELNVNALLLGDSALYLCASSLEGTGNEKLFFGSGTQLSVL.

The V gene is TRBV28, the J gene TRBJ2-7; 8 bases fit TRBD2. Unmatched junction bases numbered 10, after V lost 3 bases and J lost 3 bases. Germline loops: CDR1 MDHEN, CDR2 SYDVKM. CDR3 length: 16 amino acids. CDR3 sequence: CASSLPRAGGGYEQYF. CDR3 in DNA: TGTGCCAGCAGTTTGCCCCGCGCGGGGGGTGGCTACGAGCAGTACTTC.

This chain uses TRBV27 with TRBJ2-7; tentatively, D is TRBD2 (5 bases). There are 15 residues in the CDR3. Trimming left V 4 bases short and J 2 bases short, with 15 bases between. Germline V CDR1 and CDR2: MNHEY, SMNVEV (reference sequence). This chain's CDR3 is CASSSETEGPYEQYF. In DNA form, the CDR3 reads TGTGCCAGCAGTTCAGAAACAGAGGGTCCCTACGAGCAGTACTTC.

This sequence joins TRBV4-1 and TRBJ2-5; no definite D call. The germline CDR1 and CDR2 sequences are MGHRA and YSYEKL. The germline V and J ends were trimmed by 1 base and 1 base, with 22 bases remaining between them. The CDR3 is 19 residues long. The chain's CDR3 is CASSQVLWATMTFQETQYF. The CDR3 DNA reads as TGCGCCAGCAGCCAAGTTTTGTGGGCCACCATGACCTTCCAAGAGACCCAGTACTTC.

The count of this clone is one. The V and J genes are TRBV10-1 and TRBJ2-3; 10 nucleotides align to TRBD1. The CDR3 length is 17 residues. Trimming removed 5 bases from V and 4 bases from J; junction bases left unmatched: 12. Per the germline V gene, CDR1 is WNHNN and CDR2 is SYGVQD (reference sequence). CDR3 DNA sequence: TGCGCCAGCAGTCCGAACGAAGGGGACAGGGGACCAGATACGCAGTATTTT. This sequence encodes CASSPNEGDRGPDTQYF.

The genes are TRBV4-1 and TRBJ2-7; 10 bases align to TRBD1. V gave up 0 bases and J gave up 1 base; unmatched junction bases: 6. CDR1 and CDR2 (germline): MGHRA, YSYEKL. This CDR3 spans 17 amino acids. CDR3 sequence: CASSQESGQGTSYEQYF. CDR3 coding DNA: TGCGCCAGCAGCCAAGAGTCGGGACAGGGGACTTCCTACGAGCAGTACTTC.

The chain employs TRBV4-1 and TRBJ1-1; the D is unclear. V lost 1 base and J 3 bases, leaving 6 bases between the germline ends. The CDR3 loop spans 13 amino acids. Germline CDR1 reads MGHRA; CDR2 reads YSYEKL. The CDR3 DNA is TGCGCCAGCAGCCAAGTCCGGGACACTGAAGCTTTCTTT. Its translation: CASSQVRDTEAFF.

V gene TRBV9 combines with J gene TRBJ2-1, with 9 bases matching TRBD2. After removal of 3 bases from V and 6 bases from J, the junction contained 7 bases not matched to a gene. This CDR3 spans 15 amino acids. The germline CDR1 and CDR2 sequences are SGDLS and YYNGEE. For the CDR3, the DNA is TGTGCCAGCAGCGCGATTCCGGGACTAGCCAATGAGCAGTTCTTC. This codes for CASSAIPGLANEQFF.

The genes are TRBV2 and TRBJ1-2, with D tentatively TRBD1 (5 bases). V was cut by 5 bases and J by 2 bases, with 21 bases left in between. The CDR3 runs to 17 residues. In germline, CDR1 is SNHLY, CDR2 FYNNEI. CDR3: CASSPWAGSQLNYGYTF. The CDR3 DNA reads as TGTGCCAGCAGTCCGTGGGCAGGGTCCCAGCTCAACTATGGCTACACCTTC.